This T cell receptor (beta chain) was captured in a study of circulating and synovial CD4+ cells in juvenile arthritis. In germline, CDR1 is SGHVS, CDR2 FQNEAQ. The CDR3 totals 17 residues. The V segment lost 7 bases and the J segment 4 bases; nucleotides outside the gene matches: 10. About this clone itself: Its target is unknown.

The table came from immunoSEQ multiplex PCR; TCRdb's copy has only in-frame clones and leaves some out. The sample records 30,000 to 40,000 clones, over 90% being singletons. Study findings and constraints: Compared with bulk blood, circulating pathogenic-like lymphocytes shared substantially more CDR3 sequences with synovial T cells.

This sequence originates from a human donor with juvenile idiopathic arthritis. The chain is built from TRBV7-8 and TRBJ2-5; 15 bases map to TRBD2. Material for sequencing was CD4+ T cells from blood. The CDR3 spells CASTPGLAGGSRETQYF. CDR3 in DNA: TGTGCCAGCACCCCCGGACTAGCGGGAGGGAGTCGAGAGACCCAGTACTTC. The whole variable domain, filled in from reference TRBV7-8 and TRBJ2-5, reads GAGVSQSPRYKVAKRGQDVALRCDPISGHVSLFWYQQALGQGPEFLTYFQNEAQLDKSGLPSDRFFAERPEGSVSTLKIQRTQQEDSAVYLCASTPGLAGGSRETQYFGPGTRLLVL.